This TCR beta chain was profiled in a study of blood T cell repertoires in COVID-19. Study information: Donors in the United States, Italy and Spain gave samples during acute or convalescent COVID-19. T cells, B-cell-depleted T cells, or PBMCs provided the cDNA or gDNA that served as material.

The V gene's germline CDR1 is LNHDA and CDR2 SQIVND (reference sequence). The CDR3 sequence is 13 residues long. Germline trimming cut 5 bases from V and 6 bases from J; bases unmatched to any gene: 4. Original methodology: Nucleated cell counts were estimated from reference gene primer amplification. Profiling relied on immunoSEQ multiplex PCR, and the TCRdb table lists in-frame clones only, not all of them. The V and J calls and the clone size are those of that table, but D and trimming were determined from the DNA. Of more than 95,000 clones listed, 87% were seen once; the top ten hold 5% to 7.5%.

The source of this sequence is a human donor in a cohort sampled during active COVID-19. V and J are TRBV19 and TRBJ1-1; 9 bases match TRBD1. Sample: peripheral blood. The CDR3 DNA reads as TGTGCCAGTAGTCCTTGGACAGGGGCTGAAGCTTTCTTT. Encoded protein: CASSPWTGAEAFF. Supplemented by reference TRBV19 and TRBJ1-1, the full variable domain reads DGGITQSPKYLFRKEGQNVTLSCEQNLNHDAMYWYRQDPGQGLRLIYYSQIVNDFQKGDIAEGYSVSREKKESFPLTVTSAQKNPTAFYLCASSPWTGAEAFFGQGTRLTVV.